The clone carrying this T cell receptor (beta chain) was counted ten times or more. Its target is not known. TCRdb independently ran MiXCR on the RT-PCR reads; one entry per CDR3 protein. The sample lists hundreds of thousands of distinct CDR3 sequences; 15% to 18% were seen once. These data come from a study of response to subunit inactivated influenza vaccine. Study-wide findings and caveats: Authors suggested that a seasonal influenza vaccination recruits few new T cells each time.

Trimming at V came to 7 bases and at J to 5 bases, leaving 8 bases not matched to a gene. The germline V gene has CDR1 SQVTM and CDR2 ANQGSEA. The length of the CDR3 is 15 residues. V usage is TRBV29-1 and J usage is TRBJ2-1, with 13 bases that match TRBD2. Sequencing used PBMCs from blood, obtained about 11 days after vaccination. This TCR was recovered from a man aged 45-65 years who received an inactivated influenza vaccine. In DNA, the CDR3 is TGCAGCGGCGGCCGTGGGACTAGCGGGAACAATGAGCAGTTCTTC. Translating it yields CSGGRGTSGNNEQFF.